Listed below are T cell receptor beta chains from one sample, sequenced in a study of T-cell reconstitution after alpha-beta-depleted transplantation in children. TCRdb ran MiXCR on the PCR reads and lists one entry per CDR3 protein. Of roughly 790,000 distinct CDR3 sequences listed, about 16% are singletons. The sample consisted of PBMCs, mostly from graft donor cells, taken 360 days after TCRalphabeta/CD19-depleted stem cell transplant. The origin of the receptors is a male patient younger than 18 who had a stem cell transplant for acute lymphoblastic leukemia, so the T cells may come from the graft donor. The CDR3 runs from the conserved cysteine through the conserved F or W. The order of the fields is V gene, clone size, J gene, D gene, CDR3 DNA, CDR3 protein. D genes are given only for firm matches. Rows may omit the clone size; those that give it use once, few, many or a size class.

TRBV4-2	.	TRBJ2-5	.	TGTGCCAGCAGCCCAGCCTTCCAACATCAAGAGACCCAGTACTTC	CASSPAFQHQETQYF
TRBV7-9	few	TRBJ1-2	TRBD1	TGTGCCAGCAGCTTTTCCCTACGACAGGGGGGTATCTATGGCTACACCTTC	CASSFSLRQGGIYGYTF
TRBV5-1	few	TRBJ1-3	.	TGCGCCAGCAGCTGTGACCCTTGGGGGTATGTACCCGGAAACACCATATATTTT	CASSCDPWGYVPGNTIYF
TRBV5-6	.	TRBJ2-7	.	TGTGCCAGCAGCGAGAGGGTCTATGGCCTCTCCTACGAGCAGTACTTC	CASSERVYGLSYEQYF
TRBV11-2	.	TRBJ2-7	.	TGTGCCAGCAGCTTAGAAGTGGCTGAGAGCTACGAGCAGTACTTC	CASSLEVAESYEQYF
TRBV18	.	TRBJ1-1	TRBD1	TGTGCCAGCTCACCGGGGACAGCCATGAACACTGAAGCTTTCTTT	CASSPGTAMNTEAFF
TRBV27	.	TRBJ1-1	.	TGTGCCAGCAGCAGGACCGTGACGAACACTGAAGCTTTCTTT	CASSRTVTNTEAFF
TRBV20-1	.	TRBJ2-7	.	TGCAGTGCTAGTCCTGACATCCCATTTTCCTACGAGCAGTACTTC	CSASPDIPFSYEQYF
TRBV5-6	few	TRBJ1-2	.	TGTGCCAGCAGCTTGCCGAGGGGCGCGGAGCTAGAGGCTAACTATGGCTACACCTTC	CASSLPRGAELEANYGYTF
TRBV28	.	TRBJ2-1	.	TGTGCCAGCAGTTCCTATATCAGTTGGAGCAATGAGCAGTTCTTC	CASSSYISWSNEQFF
TRBV15	few	TRBJ1-5	.	TGTGCCACCAGCGGTGAACGGGTCAGCCCCCAGCATTTT	CATSGERVSPQHF
TRBV12-3/TRBV12-4	.	TRBJ2-3	.	TGTGCCAGCAGTTTGCGGCCCTTTAGCACAGATACGCAGTATTTT	CASSLRPFSTDTQYF
TRBV15	.	TRBJ1-1	.	TGTGCCACCAGCAGAACGGACGTCAACACTGAAGCTTTCTTT	CATSRTDVNTEAFF
TRBV6-1	few	TRBJ1-1	.	TGTGCCAGCAGTGAACAAGGCAGGGGCGCTGAAGCTTTCTTT	CASSEQGRGAEAFF
TRBV23-1	once	TRBJ2-7	TRBD2	TGCGCCAGCAGTCAATGCGAGACTAGCGGGAGGGCCGACGAGCAGTACTTC	CASSQCETSGRADEQYF
TRBV6-4	.	TRBJ2-3	TRBD2	TGTGCCAGCAGCCCTAATGGACTAGCGGCCAGCACAGATACGCAGTATTTT	CASSPNGLAASTDTQYF
TRBV5-1	many	TRBJ2-1	.	TGCGCCACCCGCCAGGAGGGGATGAATGAGCAGTTCTTC	CATRQEGMNEQFF
TRBV10-3	few	TRBJ2-1	.	TGTGCCATCAGTCCGGACGGCGATGAGCAGTTCTTC	CAISPDGDEQFF
TRBV5-1	many	TRBJ2-1	.	TGCGCCAGCAGCTATCAGGGGAATGAGCAGTTCTTC	CASSYQGNEQFF
TRBV7-2	few	TRBJ2-7	TRBD2	TGTGCCAGCAGCTCCTCTAGCGGGAGGGCCTCGCAGTACTTC	CASSSSSGRASQYF
TRBV6-2/TRBV6-3	.	TRBJ2-5	.	TGTGCCAGCAGCCCCTGGTCGGGAGACCGAGAGACCCAGTACTTC	CASSPWSGDRETQYF
TRBV20-1	few	TRBJ2-1	.	TGCAGTGCTAGAGATCCCCATATTACAAGCTCCTACAATGAGCAGTTCTTC	CSARDPHITSSYNEQFF
TRBV6-1	few	TRBJ2-7	TRBD1	TGTGCCAGCCATGCCGGGACAGCCCTTTACGAGCAGTACTTC	CASHAGTALYEQYF
TRBV12-3/TRBV12-4	.	TRBJ2-1	TRBD2	TGTGCCAGCAGTTTACCGGGACTAGCGGGGACGACAGGTGAGCAGTTCTTC	CASSLPGLAGTTGEQFF
TRBV4-1	few	TRBJ2-1	TRBD1	TGCGCCAGCAGCCCCACACTAGAGGGGGCTGGGCAGTTCTTC	CASSPTLEGAGQFF
TRBV29-1	few	TRBJ1-5	.	TGCAGCGTTGCGGTGGGTCGGGATCAGCCCCAGCATTTT	CSVAVGRDQPQHF
TRBV2	.	TRBJ2-3	.	TGTGCCAGCAGTGAAGCCCCGGGACCAGATACGCAGTATTTT	CASSEAPGPDTQYF
TRBV7-3	.	TRBJ2-1	TRBD2	TGTGCCAGCAGCTTAAATAGCGGGAGAGGGAATGAGCAGTTCTTC	CASSLNSGRGNEQFF
TRBV27	few	TRBJ2-7	.	TGTGCCAGCAGTTTATTCAGAGGGAGTGAGCAGTACTTC	CASSLFRGSEQYF